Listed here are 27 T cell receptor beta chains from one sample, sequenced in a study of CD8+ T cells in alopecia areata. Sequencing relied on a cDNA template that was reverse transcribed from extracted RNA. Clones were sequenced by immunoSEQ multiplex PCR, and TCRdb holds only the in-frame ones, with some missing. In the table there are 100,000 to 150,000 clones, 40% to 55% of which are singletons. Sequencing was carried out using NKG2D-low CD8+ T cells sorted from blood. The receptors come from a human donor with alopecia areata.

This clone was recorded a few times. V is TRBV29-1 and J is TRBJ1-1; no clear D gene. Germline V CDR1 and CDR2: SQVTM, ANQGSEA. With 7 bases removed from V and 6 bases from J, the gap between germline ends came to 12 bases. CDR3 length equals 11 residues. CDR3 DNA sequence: TGCAGCGAGGGCGACGGGGCTGAAGCTTTCTTT. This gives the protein CSEGDGAEAFF.

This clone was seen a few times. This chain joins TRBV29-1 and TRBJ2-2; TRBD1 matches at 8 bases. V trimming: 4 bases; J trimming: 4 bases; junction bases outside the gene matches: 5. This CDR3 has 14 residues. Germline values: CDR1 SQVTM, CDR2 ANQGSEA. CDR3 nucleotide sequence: TGCAGCGTTGTACAGGGGGTTGGCACCGGGGAGCTGTTTTTT. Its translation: CSVVQGVGTGELFF.

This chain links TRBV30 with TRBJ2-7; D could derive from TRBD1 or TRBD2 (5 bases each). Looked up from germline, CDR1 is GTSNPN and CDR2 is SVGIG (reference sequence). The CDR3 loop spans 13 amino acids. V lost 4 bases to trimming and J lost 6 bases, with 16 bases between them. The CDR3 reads CAWMGEMRGEQYF. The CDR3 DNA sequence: TGTGCCTGGATGGGGGAGATGAGGGGCGAGCAGTACTTC.

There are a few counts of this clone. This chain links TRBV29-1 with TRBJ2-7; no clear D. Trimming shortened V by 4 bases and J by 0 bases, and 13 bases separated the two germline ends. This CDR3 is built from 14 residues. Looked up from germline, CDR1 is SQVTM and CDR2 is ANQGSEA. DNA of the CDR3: TGCAGCGTTGTCTTGACGGATCGCTCCTACGAGCAGTACTTC. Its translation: CSVVLTDRSYEQYF.

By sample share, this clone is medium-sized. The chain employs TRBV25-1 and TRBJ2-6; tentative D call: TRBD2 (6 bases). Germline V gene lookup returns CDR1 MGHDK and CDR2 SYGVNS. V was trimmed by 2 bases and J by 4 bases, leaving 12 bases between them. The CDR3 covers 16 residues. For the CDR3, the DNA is TGTGCCAGCAGTGAAGGGCGGGGAGACGGGGCCAACGTCCTGACTTTC. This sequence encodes CASSEGRGDGANVLTF.

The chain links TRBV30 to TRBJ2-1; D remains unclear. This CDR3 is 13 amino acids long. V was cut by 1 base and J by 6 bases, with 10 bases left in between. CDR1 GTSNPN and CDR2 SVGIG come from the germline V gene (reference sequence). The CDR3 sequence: CAWSALGSNEQFF. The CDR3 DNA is TGTGCCTGGAGTGCCTTGGGCTCCAATGAGCAGTTCTTC.

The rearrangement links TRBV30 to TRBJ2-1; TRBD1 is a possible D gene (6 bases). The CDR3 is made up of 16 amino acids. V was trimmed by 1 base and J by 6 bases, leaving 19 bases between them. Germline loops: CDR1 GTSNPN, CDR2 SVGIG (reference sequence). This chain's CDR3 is CAWSGSTGPSGNEQFF. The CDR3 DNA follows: TGTGCCTGGAGTGGATCCACAGGGCCCAGTGGCAATGAGCAGTTCTTC.

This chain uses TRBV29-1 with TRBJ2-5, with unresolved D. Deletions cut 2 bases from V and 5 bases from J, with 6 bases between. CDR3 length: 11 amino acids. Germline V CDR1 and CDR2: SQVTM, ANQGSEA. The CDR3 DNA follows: TGCAGCGTTGAAACGGCGGAGACCCAGTACTTC. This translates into CSVETAETQYF.

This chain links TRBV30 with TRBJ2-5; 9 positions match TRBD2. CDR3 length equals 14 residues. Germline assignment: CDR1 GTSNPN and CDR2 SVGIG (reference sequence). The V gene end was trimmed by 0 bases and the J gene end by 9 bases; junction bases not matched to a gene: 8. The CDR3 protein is CAWSVSSGMAAQYF. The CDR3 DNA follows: TGTGCCTGGAGTGTATCTAGCGGGATGGCGGCCCAGTACTTC.

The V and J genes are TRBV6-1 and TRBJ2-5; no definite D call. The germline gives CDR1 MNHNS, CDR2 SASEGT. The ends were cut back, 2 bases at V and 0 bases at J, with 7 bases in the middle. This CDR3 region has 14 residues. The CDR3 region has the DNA TGTGCCAGCAGTGAAATTGTTCACCAAGAGACCCAGTACTTC. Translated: CASSEIVHQETQYF.

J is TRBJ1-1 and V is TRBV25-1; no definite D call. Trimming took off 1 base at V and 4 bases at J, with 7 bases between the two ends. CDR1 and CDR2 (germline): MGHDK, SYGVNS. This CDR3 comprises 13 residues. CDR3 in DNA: TGTGCCAGCAGTGAATTCGTCCGCACTGAAGCTTTCTTT. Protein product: CASSEFVRTEAFF.

The CDR3 DNA is TGCGCCGGCGAGTCTGGGACCACCTACAATGAGCAGTTCTTC. Its protein product is CAGESGTTYNEQFF. J is TRBJ2-1 and V is TRBV23-1, with D perhaps matching TRBD1 or TRBD2 (5 bases each). Being an ORF, TRBV23-1 has a function that is uncertain. V was trimmed by 11 bases and J by 2 bases, leaving 16 bases between them. This CDR3 is 14 amino acids long.

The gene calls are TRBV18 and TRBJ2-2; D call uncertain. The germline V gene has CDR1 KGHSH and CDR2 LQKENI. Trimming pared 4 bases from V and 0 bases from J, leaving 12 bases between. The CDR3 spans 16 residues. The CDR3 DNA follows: TGTGCCAGCTCACATCCTGGGCGAACGAACACCGGGGAGCTGTTTTTT. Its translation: CASSHPGRTNTGELFF.

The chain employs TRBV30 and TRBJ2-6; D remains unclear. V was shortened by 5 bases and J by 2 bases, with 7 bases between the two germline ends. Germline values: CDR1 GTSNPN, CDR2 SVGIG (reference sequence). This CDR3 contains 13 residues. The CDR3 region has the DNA TGTGCCTGGTCCTTAGCTGGGGCCAACGTCCTGACTTTC. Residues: CAWSLAGANVLTF.

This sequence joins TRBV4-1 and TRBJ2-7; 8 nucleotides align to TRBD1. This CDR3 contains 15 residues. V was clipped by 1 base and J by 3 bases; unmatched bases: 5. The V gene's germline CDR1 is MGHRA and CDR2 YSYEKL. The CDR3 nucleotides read TGCGCCAGCAGCCAAGTGACAGGGGAGGACTACGAGCAGTACTTC. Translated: CASSQVTGEDYEQYF.

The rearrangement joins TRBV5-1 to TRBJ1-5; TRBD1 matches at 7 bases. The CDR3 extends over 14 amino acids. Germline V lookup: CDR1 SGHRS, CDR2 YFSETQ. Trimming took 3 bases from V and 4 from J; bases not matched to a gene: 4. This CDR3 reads CASSSGQANQPQHF. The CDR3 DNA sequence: TGCGCCAGCAGCTCAGGACAGGCTAATCAGCCCCAGCATTTT.

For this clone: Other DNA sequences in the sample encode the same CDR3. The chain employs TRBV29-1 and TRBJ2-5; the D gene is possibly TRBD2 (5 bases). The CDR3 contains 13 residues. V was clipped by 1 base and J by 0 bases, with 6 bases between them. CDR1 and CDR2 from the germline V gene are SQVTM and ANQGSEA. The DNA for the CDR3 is TGCAGCGTTGAAGGAGGGTACCAAGAGACCCAGTACTTC. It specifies CSVEGGYQETQYF.

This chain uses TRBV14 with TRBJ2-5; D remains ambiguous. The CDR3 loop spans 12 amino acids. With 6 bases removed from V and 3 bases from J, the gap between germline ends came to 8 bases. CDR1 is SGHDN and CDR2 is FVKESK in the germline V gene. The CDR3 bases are TGTGCCAGCAGAGGCCATAAAGAGACCCAGTACTTC. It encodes CASRGHKETQYF. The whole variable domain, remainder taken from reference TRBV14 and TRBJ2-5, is EAGVTQFPSHSVIEKGQTVTLRCDPISGHDNLYWYRRVMGKEIKFLLHFVKESKQDESGMPNNRFLAERTGGTYSTLKVQPAELEDSGVYFCASRGHKETQYFGPGTRLLVL.

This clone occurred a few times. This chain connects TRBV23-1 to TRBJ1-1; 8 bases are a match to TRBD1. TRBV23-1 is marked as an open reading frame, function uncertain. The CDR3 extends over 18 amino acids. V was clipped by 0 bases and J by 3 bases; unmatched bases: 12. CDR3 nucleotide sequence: TGCGCCAGCAGTCAATCGAGAGTCTCGGACAGGGCTCACACTGAAGCTTTCTTT. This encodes CASSQSRVSDRAHTEAFF.

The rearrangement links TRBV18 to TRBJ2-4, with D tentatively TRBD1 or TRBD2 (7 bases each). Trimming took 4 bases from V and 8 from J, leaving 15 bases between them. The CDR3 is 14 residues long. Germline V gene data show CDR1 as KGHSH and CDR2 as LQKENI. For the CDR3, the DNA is TGTGCCAGCTCACACGACAGGGAGGGTCACATTCAGTACTTC. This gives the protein CASSHDREGHIQYF.

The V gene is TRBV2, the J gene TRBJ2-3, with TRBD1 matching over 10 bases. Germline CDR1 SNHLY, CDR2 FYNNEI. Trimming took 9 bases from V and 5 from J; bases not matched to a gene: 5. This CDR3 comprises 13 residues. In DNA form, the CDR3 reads TGTGCCAGAGGGACAGGGGCAGTAGATACGCAGTATTTT. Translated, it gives CARGTGAVDTQYF.

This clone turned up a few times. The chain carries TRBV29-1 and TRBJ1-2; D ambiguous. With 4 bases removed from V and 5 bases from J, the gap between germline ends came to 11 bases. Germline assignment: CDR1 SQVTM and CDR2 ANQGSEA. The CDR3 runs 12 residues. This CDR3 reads CSVAELAYGYTF. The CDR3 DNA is TGCAGCGTTGCGGAGTTGGCATATGGCTACACCTTC.

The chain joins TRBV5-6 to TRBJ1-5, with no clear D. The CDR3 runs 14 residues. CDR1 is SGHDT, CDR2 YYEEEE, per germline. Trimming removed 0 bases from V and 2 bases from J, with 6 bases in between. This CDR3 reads CASSLGGGNQPQHF. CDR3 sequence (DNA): TGTGCCAGCAGCTTGGGAGGAGGCAATCAGCCCCAGCATTTT.

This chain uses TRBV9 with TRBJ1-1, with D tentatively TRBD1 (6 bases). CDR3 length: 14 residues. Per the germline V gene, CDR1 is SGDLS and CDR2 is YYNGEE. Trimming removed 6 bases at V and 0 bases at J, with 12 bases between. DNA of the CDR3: TGTGCCAGCACGAAGGGGGGGATGAACACTGAAGCTTTCTTT. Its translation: CASTKGGMNTEAFF. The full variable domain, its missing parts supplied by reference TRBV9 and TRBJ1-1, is DSGVTQTPKHLITATGQRVTLRCSPRSGDLSVYWYQQSLDQGLQFLIQYYNGEERAKGNILERFSAQQFPDLHSELNLSSLELGDSALYFCASTKGGMNTEAFFGQGTRLTVV.

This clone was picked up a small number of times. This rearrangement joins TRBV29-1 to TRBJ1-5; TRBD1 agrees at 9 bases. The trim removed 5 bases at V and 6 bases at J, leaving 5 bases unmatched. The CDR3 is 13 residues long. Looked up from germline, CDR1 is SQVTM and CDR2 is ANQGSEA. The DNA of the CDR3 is TGCAGCGTTCAAACAGGGGGCTCTCAGCCCCAGCATTTT. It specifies CSVQTGGSQPQHF.

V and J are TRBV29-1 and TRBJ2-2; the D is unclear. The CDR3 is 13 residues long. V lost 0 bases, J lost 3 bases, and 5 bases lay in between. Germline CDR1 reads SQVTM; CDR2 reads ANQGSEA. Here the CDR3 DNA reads TGCAGCGTTGAAGATAAGGACACCGGGGAGCTGTTTTTT. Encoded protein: CSVEDKDTGELFF.

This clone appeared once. CDR3 sequence (DNA): TGTGCCAGCAGTTACTCGTTTGCAGGGCCGGATACGCAGTATTTT. Encoded protein: CASSYSFAGPDTQYF. V and J are TRBV6-5 and TRBJ2-3, with D possibly being TRBD1 (5 bases). V lost 0 bases and J lost 6, with 13 bases in between. Germline CDR1 reads MNHEY; CDR2 reads SVGAGI. The CDR3 has 15 amino acids.